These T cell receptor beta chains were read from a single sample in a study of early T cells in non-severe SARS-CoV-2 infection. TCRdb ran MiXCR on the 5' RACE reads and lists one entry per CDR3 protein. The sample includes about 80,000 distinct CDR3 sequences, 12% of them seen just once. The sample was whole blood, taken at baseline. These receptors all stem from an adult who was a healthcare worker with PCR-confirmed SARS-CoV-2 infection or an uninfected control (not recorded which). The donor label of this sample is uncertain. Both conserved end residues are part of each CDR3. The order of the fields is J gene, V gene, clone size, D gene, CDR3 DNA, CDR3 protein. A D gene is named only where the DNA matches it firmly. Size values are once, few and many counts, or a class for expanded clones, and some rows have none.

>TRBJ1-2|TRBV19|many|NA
TGTGCCAGTAGCATTTCGGGGGAGAACTATGGCTACACCTTC
CASSISGENYGYTF
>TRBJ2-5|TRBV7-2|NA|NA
TGTGCCAGCAGCTCGGACGCACACCAGTACTTC
CASSSDAHQYF
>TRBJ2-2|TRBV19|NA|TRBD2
TGTGCCAGTACCACTAGCGGGGCGAACACCGGGGAGCTGTTTTTT
CASTTSGANTGELFF
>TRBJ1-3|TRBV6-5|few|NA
TGTGCCAGCAGGCCGATCAGGAGCTCTGGAAACACCATATATTTT
CASRPIRSSGNTIYF
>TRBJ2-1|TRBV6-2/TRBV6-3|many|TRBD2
TGTGCCAGCAGCTCTCCTACGCGGGGGACCTACAATGAGCAGTTCTTC
CASSSPTRGTYNEQFF
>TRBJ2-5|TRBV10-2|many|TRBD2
TGCGCCAGCAGACCCACCCGTAGCGGGGGGCAAGAGACCCAGTACTTC
CASRPTRSGGQETQYF
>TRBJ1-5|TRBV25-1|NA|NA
TGTGCCAGCAGTGAAGCCAGGGGTAATCAGCCCCAGCATTTT
CASSEARGNQPQHF
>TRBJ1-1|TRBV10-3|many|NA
TGTGCCATCAGTGAGGAGATGGGAGGGAACACTGAAGCTTTCTTT
CAISEEMGGNTEAFF
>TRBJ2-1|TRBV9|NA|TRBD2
TGTGCCAGCAGCGTCGGACTAGCGGGGGAGGGTGAGCAGTTCTTC
CASSVGLAGEGEQFF
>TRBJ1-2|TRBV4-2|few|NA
TGTGCCAGCAGCCAAGAGGCGGCGGGAGGCTACACCTTC
CASSQEAAGGYTF
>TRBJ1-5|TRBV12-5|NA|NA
TGTGCTAGTGCCATTGGTGGGCAGTTTAACAATCAGCCCCAGCATTTT
CASAIGGQFNNQPQHF
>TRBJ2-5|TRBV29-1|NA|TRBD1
TGCAGCGTTGACTGGACAGGAGGAGAGACCCAGTACTTC
CSVDWTGGETQYF
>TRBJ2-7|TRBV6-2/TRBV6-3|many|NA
TGTGCCAGCAGCGATACCTACGAGCAGTACTTC
CASSDTYEQYF
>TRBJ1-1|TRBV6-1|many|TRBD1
TGTGCCACCCAGGGGGATCTGAACACTGAAGCTTTCTTT
CATQGDLNTEAFF
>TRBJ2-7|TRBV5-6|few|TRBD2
TGTGCCAGCAGCTCATCTAGCGGACCCTACGAGCAGTACTTC
CASSSSSGPYEQYF
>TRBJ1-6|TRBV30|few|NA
TGTGCCTGGACCGAAGGACAGCCCGTTCGGCCCCTCCACTTT
CAWTEGQPVRPLHF
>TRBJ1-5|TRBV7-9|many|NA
TGTGCCAGCAGCCCACCGAATCAGCCCCAGCATTTT
CASSPPNQPQHF
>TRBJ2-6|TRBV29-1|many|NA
TGCAGCATCAGGGAGGCCAACGTCCTGACTTTC
CSIREANVLTF
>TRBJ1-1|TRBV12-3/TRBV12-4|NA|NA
TGTGCCAGCAGTTTATACGGCCCGGGAGACACTGAAGCTTTCTTT
CASSLYGPGDTEAFF
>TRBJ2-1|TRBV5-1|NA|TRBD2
TGCGCCAGCAGCTTGGAATTAGCGGGACGCAATGAGCAGTTCTTC
CASSLELAGRNEQFF
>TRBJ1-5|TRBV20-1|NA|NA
TGCAGTGCCTCGGATGGGAATCAGCCCCAGCATTTT
CSASDGNQPQHF
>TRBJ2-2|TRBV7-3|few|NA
TGTGCCAGCAGCTTAACGTTTGGCGGGGAGCTGTTTTTT
CASSLTFGGELFF